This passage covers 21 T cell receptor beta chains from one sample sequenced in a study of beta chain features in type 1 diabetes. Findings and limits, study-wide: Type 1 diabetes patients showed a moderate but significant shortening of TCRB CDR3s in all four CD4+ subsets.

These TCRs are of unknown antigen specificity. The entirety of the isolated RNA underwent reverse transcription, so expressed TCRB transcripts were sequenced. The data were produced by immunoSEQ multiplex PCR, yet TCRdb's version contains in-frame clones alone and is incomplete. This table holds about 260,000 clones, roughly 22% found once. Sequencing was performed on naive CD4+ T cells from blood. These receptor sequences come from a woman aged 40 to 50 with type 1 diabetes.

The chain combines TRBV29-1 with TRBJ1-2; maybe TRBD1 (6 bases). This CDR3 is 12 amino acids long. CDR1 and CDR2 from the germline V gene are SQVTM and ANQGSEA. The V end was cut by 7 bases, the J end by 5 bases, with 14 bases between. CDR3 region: CSAAKGEYGYTF. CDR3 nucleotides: TGCAGCGCAGCGAAGGGGGAGTATGGCTACACCTTC.

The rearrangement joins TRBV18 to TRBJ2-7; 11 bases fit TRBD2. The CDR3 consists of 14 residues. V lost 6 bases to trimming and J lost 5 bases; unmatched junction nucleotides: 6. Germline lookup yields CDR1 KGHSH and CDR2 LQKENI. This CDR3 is CASSPPGLADEQYF. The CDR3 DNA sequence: TGTGCCAGCTCGCCCCCGGGACTAGCGGACGAGCAGTACTTC.

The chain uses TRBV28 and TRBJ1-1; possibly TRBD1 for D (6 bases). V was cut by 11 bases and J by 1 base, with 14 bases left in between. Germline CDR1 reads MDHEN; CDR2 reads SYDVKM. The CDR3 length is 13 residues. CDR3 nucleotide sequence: TGTGCCGGGGGGGCGAGGGGGAACACTGAAGCTTTCTTT. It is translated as CAGGARGNTEAFF.

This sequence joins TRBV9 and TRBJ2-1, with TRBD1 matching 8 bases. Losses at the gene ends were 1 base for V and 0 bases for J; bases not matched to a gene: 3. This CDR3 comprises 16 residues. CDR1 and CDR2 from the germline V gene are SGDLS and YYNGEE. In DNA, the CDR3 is TGTGCCAGCAGCGTACGGACAGGGAGCTCCTACAATGAGCAGTTCTTC. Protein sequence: CASSVRTGSSYNEQFF. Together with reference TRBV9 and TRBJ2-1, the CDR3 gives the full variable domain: DSGVTQTPKHLITATGQRVTLRCSPRSGDLSVYWYQQSLDQGLQFLIQYYNGEERAKGNILERFSAQQFPDLHSELNLSSLELGDSALYFCASSVRTGSSYNEQFFGPGTRLTVL.

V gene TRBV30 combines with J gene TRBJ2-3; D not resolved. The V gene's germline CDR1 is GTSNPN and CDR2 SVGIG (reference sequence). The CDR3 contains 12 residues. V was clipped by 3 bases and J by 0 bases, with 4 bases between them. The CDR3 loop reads CAWSPSTDTQYF. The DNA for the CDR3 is TGTGCCTGGAGCCCTAGCACAGATACGCAGTATTTT.

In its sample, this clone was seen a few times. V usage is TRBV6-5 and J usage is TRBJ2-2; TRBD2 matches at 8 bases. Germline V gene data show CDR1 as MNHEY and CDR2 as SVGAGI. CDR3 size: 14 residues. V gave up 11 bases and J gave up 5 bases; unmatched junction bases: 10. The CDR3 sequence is CARGGGRRTGELFF. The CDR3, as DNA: TGTGCCCGGGGCGGGGGGCGCCGAACCGGGGAGCTGTTTTTT.

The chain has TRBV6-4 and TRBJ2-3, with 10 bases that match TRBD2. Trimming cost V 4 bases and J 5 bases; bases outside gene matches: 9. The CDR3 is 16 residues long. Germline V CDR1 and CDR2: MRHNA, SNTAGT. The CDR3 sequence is CASSVSSGRGGDTQYF. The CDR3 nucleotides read TGTGCCAGCAGTGTCTCTAGCGGGAGAGGTGGAGATACGCAGTATTTT.

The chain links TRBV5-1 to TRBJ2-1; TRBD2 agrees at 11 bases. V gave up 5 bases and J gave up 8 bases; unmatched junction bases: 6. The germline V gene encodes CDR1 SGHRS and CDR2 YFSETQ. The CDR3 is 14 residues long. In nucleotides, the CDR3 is TGCGCCAGCAGTAGCGGGAGGGCCTCCGATGAGCAGTTCTTC. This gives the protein CASSSGRASDEQFF.

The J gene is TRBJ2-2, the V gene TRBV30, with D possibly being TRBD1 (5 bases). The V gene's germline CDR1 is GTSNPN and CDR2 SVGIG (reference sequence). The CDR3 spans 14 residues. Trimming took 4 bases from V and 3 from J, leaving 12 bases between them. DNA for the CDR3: TGTGCCTGGACTCGACAGTCTTACACCGGGGAGCTGTTTTTT. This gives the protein CAWTRQSYTGELFF. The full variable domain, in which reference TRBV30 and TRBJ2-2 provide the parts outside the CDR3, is SQTIHQWPATLVQPVGSPLSLECTVEGTSNPNLYWYRQAAGRGLQLLFYSVGIGQISSEVPQNLSASRPQDRQFILSSKKLLLSDSGFYLCAWTRQSYTGELFFGEGSRLTVL.

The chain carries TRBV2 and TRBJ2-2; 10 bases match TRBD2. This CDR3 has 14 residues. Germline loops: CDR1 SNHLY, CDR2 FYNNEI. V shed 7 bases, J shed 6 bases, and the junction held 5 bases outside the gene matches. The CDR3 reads CASTASGSSGELFF. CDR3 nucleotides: TGTGCCAGCACCGCTAGCGGGAGTTCCGGGGAGCTGTTTTTT. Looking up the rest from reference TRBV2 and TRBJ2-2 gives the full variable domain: EPEVTQTPSHQVTQMGQEVILRCVPISNHLYFYWYRQILGQKVEFLVSFYNNEISEKSEIFDDQFSVERPDGSNFTLKIRSTKLEDSAMYFCASTASGSSGELFFGEGSRLTVL.

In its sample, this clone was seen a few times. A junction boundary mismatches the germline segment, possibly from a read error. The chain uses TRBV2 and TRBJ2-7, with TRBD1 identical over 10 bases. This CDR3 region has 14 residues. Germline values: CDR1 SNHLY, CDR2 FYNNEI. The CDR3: CASSEAGTGAEQYF. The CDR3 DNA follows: TGTGCCAGCAGCGAAGCCGGGACAGGGGCCGAGCAGTACTTC.

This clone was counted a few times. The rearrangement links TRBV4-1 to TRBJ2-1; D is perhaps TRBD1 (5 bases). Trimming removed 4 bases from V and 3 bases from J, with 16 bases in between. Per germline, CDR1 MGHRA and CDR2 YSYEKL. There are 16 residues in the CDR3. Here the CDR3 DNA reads TGCGCCAGCAGCCGGGCCCAGGGTCCCCTCTACAATGAGCAGTTCTTC. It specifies CASSRAQGPLYNEQFF.

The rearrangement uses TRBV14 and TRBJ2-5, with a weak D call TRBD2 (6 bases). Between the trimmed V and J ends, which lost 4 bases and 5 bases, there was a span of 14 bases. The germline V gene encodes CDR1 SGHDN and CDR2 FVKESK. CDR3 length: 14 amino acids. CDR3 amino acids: CASSPRIGRETQYF. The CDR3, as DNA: TGTGCCAGCAGCCCTCGAATAGGGAGGGAGACCCAGTACTTC.

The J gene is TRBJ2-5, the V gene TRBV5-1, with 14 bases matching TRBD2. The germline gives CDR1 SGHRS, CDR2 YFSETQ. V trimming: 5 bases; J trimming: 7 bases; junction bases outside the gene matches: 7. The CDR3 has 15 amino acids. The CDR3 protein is CASSKGLAGVPTQYF. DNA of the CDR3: TGCGCCAGCAGTAAGGGACTAGCGGGGGTTCCGACCCAGTACTTC.

The CDR3 sequence: CATVDRVGSTEAFF. CDR3 coding DNA: TGTGCCACCGTCGACAGGGTAGGGAGCACTGAAGCTTTCTTT. This chain joins TRBV10-3 and TRBJ1-1; TRBD1 aligns across 7 bases. V gave up 10 bases and J gave up 4 bases; unmatched junction bases: 12. There are 14 residues in the CDR3. Per the germline V gene, CDR1 is ENHRY and CDR2 is SYGVKD.

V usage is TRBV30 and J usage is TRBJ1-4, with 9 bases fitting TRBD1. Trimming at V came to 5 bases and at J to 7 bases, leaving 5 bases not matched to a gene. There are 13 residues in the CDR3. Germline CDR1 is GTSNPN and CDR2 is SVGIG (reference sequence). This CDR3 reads CAWGTGTGEKLFF. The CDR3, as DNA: TGTGCCTGGGGGACAGGGACCGGTGAAAAACTGTTTTTT.

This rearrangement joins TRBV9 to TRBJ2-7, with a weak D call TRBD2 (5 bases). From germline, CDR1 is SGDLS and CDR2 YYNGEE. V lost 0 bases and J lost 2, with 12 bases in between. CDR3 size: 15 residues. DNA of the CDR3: TGTGCCAGCAGCGTAGGTAACAGCGGAACCTACGAGCAGTACTTC. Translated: CASSVGNSGTYEQYF.

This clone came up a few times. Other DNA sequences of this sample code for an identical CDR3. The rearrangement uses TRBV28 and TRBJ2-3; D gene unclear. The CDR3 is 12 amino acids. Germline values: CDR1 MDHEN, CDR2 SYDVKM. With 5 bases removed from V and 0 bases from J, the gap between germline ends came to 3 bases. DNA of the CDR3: TGTGCCAGCAGTCGTAGCACAGATACGCAGTATTTT. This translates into CASSRSTDTQYF.

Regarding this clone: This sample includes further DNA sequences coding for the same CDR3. The CDR3 nucleotides read TGTGCCAGCAGCTTTAGCGAGACCCAGTACTTC. It codes for CASSFSETQYF. The chain has TRBV5-6 and TRBJ2-5, with unresolved D. This CDR3 comprises 11 residues. Trimming left V 2 bases short and J 5 bases short, with 4 bases between. Germline CDR1 and CDR2: SGHDT and YYEEEE.

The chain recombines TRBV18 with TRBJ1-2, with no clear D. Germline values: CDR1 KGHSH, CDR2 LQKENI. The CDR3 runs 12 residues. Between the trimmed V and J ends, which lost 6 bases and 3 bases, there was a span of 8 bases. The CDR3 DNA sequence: TGTGCCAGCTCTAGGGAGGACTATGGCTACACCTTC. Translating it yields CASSREDYGYTF.

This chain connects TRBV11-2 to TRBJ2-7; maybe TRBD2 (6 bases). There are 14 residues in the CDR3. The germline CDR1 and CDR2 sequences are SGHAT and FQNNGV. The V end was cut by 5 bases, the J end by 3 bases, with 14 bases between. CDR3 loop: CASSAGTNGYEQYF. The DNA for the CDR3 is TGTGCCAGCAGCGCGGGGACGAACGGCTACGAGCAGTACTTC.